This T cell receptor beta chain originates from a study of T cell responses to AZD1222 COVID-19 vaccine. Notes on the study in general: There were vaccine-associated CD4 TCRs across spike, dominant at 160-218 and 743-854. The repertoires were collected only after the peak T cell response.

Data came from immunoSEQ multiplex PCR; TCRdb stores just in-frame clones and leaves some out. The sample has more than 120,000 clones, about 92% seen once. The CDR3 runs 16 residues. A remark on this clone: Its antigen remains unidentified.

This receptor was obtained from an adult in good health. The sample was peripheral blood, taken on day 0 of AZD1222 vaccination. The rearrangement joins TRBV21-1 to TRBJ1-1; the table's D call of TRBD1 was not tested on the DNA. TRBV21-1 is classified as a pseudogene. Written as DNA, the CDR3 is TGTGCCAGCAGCTACCTACTCAGGGGTGGAAACACTGAAGCTTTCTTT. Its protein is CASSYLLRGGNTEAFF.